These T cell receptor beta chains were read from a single sample in a study of blood T cell repertoires in COVID-19. Only in-frame clones appear in the TCRdb table, and some are missing; sequencing was by immunoSEQ multiplex PCR. The repertoire holds about 200,000 clones, with about 88% as singletons. The sample comprised PBMCs or T cells enriched from blood (not recorded which). The receptor set was obtained from a woman aged 40 to 50 with acute COVID-19. The CDR3 runs from the conserved cysteine through the conserved F or W. Fields, in order: J gene, D gene, clone size, V gene, CDR3 DNA, CDR3 protein. D genes are given only for firm matches. Expanded clones get a size class; other rows say once, few or many, or leave the size out.

TRBJ2-3 TRBD2 - TRBV28 TGTGCCAGCATCAAAGGAGCGGGGGGGTATGCGCAGTATTTT CASIKGAGGYAQYF
TRBJ2-1 - - TRBV27 TGTGCCAGCAGTCCGATGGACATCTCACGCTACAATGAGCAGTTCTTC CASSPMDISRYNEQFF
TRBJ2-1 TRBD2 - TRBV7-8 TGTGCCAGCAGCCTAGTCGCTGGGACTAGCGGGAGCAGTGAGCAGTTCTTC CASSLVAGTSGSSEQFF
TRBJ2-7 - - TRBV5-5 TGTGCCAGCAGCTCCCACAGGGTTACCCCCTACGAGCAGTACTTC CASSSHRVTPYEQYF
TRBJ1-5 TRBD1 - TRBV28 TGTGCCAGCAGTTTATCGGGACAGGGGGGAGATCAGCCCCAGCATTTT CASSLSGQGGDQPQHF
TRBJ1-5 - few TRBV19 TGTGCCAGCACCCTAATAGCCGGGTCCCGAGGCAATCAGCCCCAGCATTTT CASTLIAGSRGNQPQHF
TRBJ2-7 - - TRBV11-2 TGTGCCAGCAGCTCAAGCGGGCTCGGGTTCTACGAGCAGTACTTC CASSSSGLGFYEQYF
TRBJ1-1 - - TRBV5-1 TGCGCCAGCAGCGCGGGAGACAGGACGAACACTGAAGCTTTCTTT CASSAGDRTNTEAFF
TRBJ1-5 - - TRBV27 TGTGCCAGCAGTCTAGGGGGTGGGGGCGGGAGCAATCAGCCCCAGCATTTT CASSLGGGGGSNQPQHF
TRBJ2-2 - - TRBV7-9 TGTGCCAGCAGCTTATCTCGGGAGAACACCGGGGAGCTGTTTTTT CASSLSRENTGELFF
TRBJ2-3 TRBD2 - TRBV7-6 TGTGCCAGCACCACACTAGCGGGGGGATCGGATACGCAGTATTTT CASTTLAGGSDTQYF
TRBJ2-3 TRBD2 - TRBV2 TGTGCCAGCAGTCAAACAATGGGAGCGGGAGCTGATACGCAGTATTTT CASSQTMGAGADTQYF
TRBJ1-1 TRBD1 - TRBV7-9 TGTGCCAGCAGCTTAGACAGGGGGAACACTGAAGCTTTCTTT CASSLDRGNTEAFF
TRBJ2-2 TRBD2 - TRBV11-2 TGTGCCAGCAGCTTAGTCGGGACTAGCGGACACACCGGGGAGCTGTTTTTT CASSLVGTSGHTGELFF
TRBJ1-2 TRBD1 - TRBV5-6 TGTGCCAGCAGCTTGCTTGACAGGGGGCCGGGCGGCTACACCTTC CASSLLDRGPGGYTF
TRBJ1-5 - - TRBV29-1 TGCAGCGTTGGTTCAGGGAACAATCAGCCCCAGCATTTT CSVGSGNNQPQHF
TRBJ2-7 TRBD1 - TRBV4-1 TGCGCCAGCAGCCCCGGACAGGGGCCGGCCTACGAGCAGTACTTC CASSPGQGPAYEQYF
TRBJ2-2 TRBD1 - TRBV29-1 TGCAGCGTTGGGGACAGGGAAAGGGGGAACACCGGGGAGCTGTTTTTT CSVGDRERGNTGELFF
TRBJ2-3 TRBD2 - TRBV5-6 TGTGCCAGCAGCTTGGGGCGGGAGGTCACAGATACGCAGTATTTT CASSLGREVTDTQYF
TRBJ2-5 - - TRBV3-1/TRBV3-2 TGTGCCAGCAGCGACACGGCGGGGGAGACCCAGTACTTC CASSDTAGETQYF
TRBJ1-2 TRBD1 - TRBV4-1 TGCGCCAGCAGCCAAGATTGGACAGGGTATGGCTACACCTTC CASSQDWTGYGYTF
TRBJ1-1 - - TRBV6-5 TGTGCCAGCAGTTACTCGCGCGCCCGCAACACTGAAGCTTTCTTT CASSYSRARNTEAFF
TRBJ2-2 TRBD2 - TRBV7-6 TGTGCCAGCAGCTTAAATGGCGTAGCGGGGGGCCCTACGAACACCGGGGAGCTGTTTTTT CASSLNGVAGGPTNTGELFF